This T cell receptor beta chain was obtained from a study of beta chain features in type 1 diabetes (dated by TCRdb to about 2018). Regarding the study in general: Patients and healthy donors did not differ in mean age, gender distribution, total cell number or subset yield. Across all samples, around 99 million sorted cells were examined, and cell number per subset correlated strongly with RNA yield. In the study, recently diagnosed type 1 diabetes patients and matched healthy donors were compared on the TCRB repertoires of their sorted circulating CD4+ T cell subsets. Regulatory and stem cell-like memory subsets were isolated from only 8 patients and roughly eight healthy donors, whereas naive and central memory subsets came from all 28 donors.

The entire amount of isolated RNA was reverse transcribed using the High Capacity cDNA Reverse Transcription Kit, so the sequenced TCRB transcripts were expressed ones. Deep immunoSEQ sequencing was applied to naive, central memory and regulatory T cell samples, giving an average of roughly 3.5 million total reads per sample. Sorted cells were lysed in RLT buffer and RNA was extracted with DNase-treated RNeasy Micro or Mini kits, depending on cell number. Each cell subset was processed separately to prevent cross-contamination, with patient and healthy donor samples processed together. Using the immunoSEQ multiplex PCR, TCRB sequences were amplified from cDNA into 87-bp fragments spanning the CDR3 region. The amplicons were sequenced using the Illumina HiSeq platform. As for the original processing: PCR bias was computationally corrected using synthetic template baselines, reads within Hamming distance 2 were collapsed, and singletons that could not be merged were discarded. Reads were aligned to IMGT to assign V, D and J genes, CDR3 length, and insertions or deletions at six rearrangement sites. Clonotype counts were normalized to sorted cell number within each subset before computing true diversity and Gini coefficients with the tcR R package. The overlap coefficient, calculated on TCRB nucleotide sequences, was used to quantify repertoire sharing. Out-of-frame TCRB sequences from naive cells were analyzed as a proxy for the pre-selection repertoire. Here the immuneACCESS table is served through TCRdb, limited to in-frame sequences with V and J called. Missing clones are a known gap in these copies; in checked studies unresolved V genes cover under half, and the rest lacks a known reason. V and J calls and clone size are given by that table; D and trimming were obtained from the DNA. This sample is represented by a few hundred thousand clones; roughly 13% of them were singletons. The ten largest clones capture roughly 0.015% of the sample.

On the study overall, not on this receptor specifically: PCR may preferentially amplify shorter templates, but because patient and control samples were amplified and corrected together, any resulting skew would affect both groups equally. At VDJ recombination sites, type 1 diabetes patients had fewer insertions and more deleted nucleotides, which implies abnormalities in thymic rearrangement. Because cDNA rather than genomic DNA was sequenced, highly expressing activated cells could have been over-represented, although no difference in activation and CD3 levels was found between groups. In all four CD4+ subsets, TCRB CDR3 length was moderately but significantly shorter in type 1 diabetes patients. The naive, central memory and regulatory TCRB repertoires appeared to resemble one another more closely among patients than among healthy donors. Only small numbers of individuals were included in the HLA sub-analyses, which left unresolved whether HLA type had any influence on TCRB rearrangement.

A note on this clone: Its binding antigen is unknown. No base quality values were provided; no much bigger clone lies one nucleotide off.

A single peripheral blood draw of about 116 mL on average was collected from each donor into heparinised tubes. A BD FACSAria II was used to sort naive, central memory, regulatory and stem cell-like memory CD4+ T cells with a panel that included CD45RO, CCR7, CD25, CD127, CD95 and CD27. Every sorted population had a purity above 95%. Right away, PBMCs were isolated by Lymphoprep density gradient centrifugation and were stained directly, with no culture step. Samples were stained and sorted in pairs, with one healthy donor and one patient per experiment, so that batch effects were minimized. CDR1 and CDR2, looked up from the germline V gene (reference sequence), are LNHNV and YYDKDF. Counted from cysteine to phenylalanine, this CDR3 has 14 amino acids. The entry retains the CDR3 DNA only, 42 bases that are in frame from base 1. V is reduced by 0 bases and J by 5 bases, leaving a spacing of 10 bases between them.

This sequence originates from a woman under 30 with type 1 diabetes. Sequences were obtained from naive CD4+ T cells from blood. According to the study, the label for this sample's cell subset or site signals: true naive CD4+ T cells. Recombination joined TRBV15 with TRBJ2-5, and TRBD2 may be the D gene, going by 5 matching bases. The DNA sequence is given as TGTGCCACCAGCAGAGATCGGGGTGGGGAGACCCAGTACTTC. Its protein reads: CATSRDRGGETQYF.